This is a list of T cell receptor beta chains from one sample in a study of post-analysis software for immune sequencing data. TCRdb ran MiXCR on the PCR reads and lists one entry per CDR3 protein. The sample shows 820,000 or so distinct CDR3 sequences, around 50% of them seen only once. The sample consisted of blood. Receptors originate from a girl aged 10 to 17 with multiple sclerosis. Both conserved end residues are part of each CDR3. D genes are given only for firm matches. Where a row states a size, it is once, few, many or the class of an expanded clone; other rows omit it.

J	V	size	D	CDR3	DNA
TRBJ2-7	TRBV20-1	.	TRBD2	CSASLLAGFSYEQYF	TGCAGTGCTAGTTTGCTAGCGGGCTTCTCCTACGAGCAGTACTTC
TRBJ2-4	TRBV7-2	.	TRBD2	CASSNGLASNIQYF	TGTGCCAGCAGTAATGGACTAGCCTCAAACATTCAGTACTTC
TRBJ2-1	TRBV6-5	.	.	CASAVRNEQFF	TGTGCCAGCGCAGTGCGAAATGAGCAGTTCTTC
TRBJ2-7	TRBV20-1	few	TRBD2	CSARDTRGSLYEQYF	TGCAGTGCTAGAGATACTCGCGGGAGTTTGTACGAGCAGTACTTC
TRBJ2-2	TRBV30	.	.	CAWSGGQPGELFF	TGTGCCTGGAGTGGGGGCCAACCCGGGGAGCTGTTTTTT
TRBJ2-1	TRBV4-1	few	.	CASSQGQWANEQFF	TGCGCCAGCAGCCAAGGGCAGTGGGCCAATGAGCAGTTCTTC
TRBJ2-6	TRBV6-5	few	TRBD1	CASSYLTAHRDRGSLGANVLTF	TGTGCCAGCAGTTACCTGACTGCCCACCGGGACAGGGGATCTTTGGGGGCCAACGTCCTGACTTTC
TRBJ2-2	TRBV27	.	.	CASSWGADAGELFF	TGTGCCAGCAGTTGGGGGGCAGATGCCGGGGAGCTGTTTTTT
TRBJ2-7	TRBV12-3/TRBV12-4	few	TRBD1	CASSMSGTGVSYEQYF	TGTGCCAGCAGTATGTCCGGGACAGGGGTGTCCTACGAGCAGTACTTC
TRBJ2-1	TRBV10-3	.	.	CAISESKRYNEQFF	TGTGCCATCAGTGAGTCCAAGCGCTACAATGAGCAGTTCTTC
TRBJ2-3	TRBV28	.	.	CASSSTIDTQYF	TGTGCCAGCAGTTCCACTATAGATACGCAGTATTTT
TRBJ2-5	TRBV6-6	.	TRBD2	CASSPSGRGEQYF	TGTGCCAGCAGTCCAAGCGGGAGGGGAGAGCAGTACTTC
TRBJ2-7	TRBV3-1	few	.	CASSRLGSGVSYEQYF	TGTGCCAGCAGCCGGCTGGGGTCAGGGGTGTCCTACGAGCAGTACTTC
TRBJ2-7	TRBV11-2	.	.	CASSPHVARIDYEQYF	TGTGCCAGCAGCCCTCACGTGGCACGGATAGACTACGAGCAGTACTTC
TRBJ2-1	TRBV12-3/TRBV12-4	.	TRBD2	CASSLADWGGSYNEQFF	TGTGCCAGCAGTTTAGCCGATTGGGGGGGCTCCTACAATGAGCAGTTCTTC
TRBJ2-2	TRBV20-1	once	.	CSARWLTGELFF	TGCAGTGCTAGGTGGCTCACGGGGGAGCTGTTTTTT
TRBJ2-1	TRBV4-1	.	.	CASSRAGPDYNEQFF	TGCGCCAGCTCTCGTGCGGGCCCCGACTACAATGAGCAGTTCTTC
TRBJ2-1	TRBV7-9	.	TRBD1	CASRLTGGHYNEQFF	TGTGCCAGCAGGCTGACAGGGGGTCATTACAATGAGCAGTTCTTC
TRBJ1-2	TRBV29-1	few	TRBD1	CSVSGGGRYGYTF	TGCAGCGTGTCAGGGGGCGGCCGCTATGGCTACACCTTC
TRBJ2-7	TRBV4-1	once	.	CASSQASRASSYNEQYF	TGCGCCAGCAGCCAAGCCTCCAGGGCTAGCTCCTACAATGAGCAGTACTTC
TRBJ2-7	TRBV20-1	few	TRBD1	CSALGQGKTYEQYF	TGCAGTGCTCTTGGACAGGGTAAAACCTACGAGCAGTACTTC
TRBJ2-1	TRBV5-1	.	TRBD1	CASSLVKNRGLSNEQFF	TGCGCCAGCAGCTTGGTAAAGAACAGGGGGCTAAGCAATGAGCAGTTCTTC
TRBJ2-7	TRBV5-6	.	.	CASSPAAGEQYF	TGTGCCAGCAGTCCCGCTGCGGGGGAGCAGTACTTC
TRBJ2-5	TRBV20-1	.	TRBD2	CSARRTSGGRVETQYF	TGCAGTGCTAGAAGGACTAGCGGGGGCCGGGTGGAGACCCAGTACTTC
TRBJ2-5	TRBV7-9	.	.	CASSLGTLGTQYF	TGTGCCAGCAGCCTCGGGACTCTCGGGACCCAGTACTTC
TRBJ2-1	TRBV14	.	.	CASSLVAGDNEQFF	TGTGCCAGCAGCCTAGTAGCAGGGGACAATGAGCAGTTCTTC
TRBJ2-5	TRBV5-1	few	.	CASSPGRVDGETQYF	TGCGCCAGCAGCCCGGGCAGGGTAGATGGAGAGACCCAGTACTTC
TRBJ1-1	TRBV5-1	.	.	CASSLWTNTEAFF	TGCGCCAGCAGCTTGTGGACGAACACTGAAGCTTTCTTT
TRBJ2-2	TRBV29-1	.	.	CSVERAGELFF	TGCAGCGTGGAGAGGGCCGGGGAGCTGTTTTTT
TRBJ2-5	TRBV7-9	.	TRBD2	CASSFLAGVQETQYF	TGTGCCAGCAGTTTCCTAGCGGGGGTTCAAGAGACCCAGTACTTC
TRBJ2-1	TRBV6-6	.	.	CASSYLRDFYNEQFF	TGTGCCAGCAGTTACCTACGGGACTTTTACAATGAGCAGTTCTTC
TRBJ1-2	TRBV5-1	.	TRBD1	CASSLAGTGDALGYTF	TGCGCCAGCAGCTTGGCCGGGACAGGGGATGCCCTTGGCTACACCTTC
TRBJ2-7	TRBV29-1	.	.	CSVEMDYEQYF	TGCAGCGTTGAAATGGACTACGAGCAGTACTTC
TRBJ2-7	TRBV6-1	few	TRBD2	CASSEGTSGGQDEQYF	TGTGCCAGCAGTGAAGGAACTAGCGGGGGGCAGGACGAGCAGTACTTC
TRBJ2-7	TRBV27	.	.	CASGPTSGVGTPYEQYF	TGTGCCAGCGGACCAACATCAGGGGTCGGTACGCCCTACGAGCAGTACTTC
TRBJ2-6	TRBV7-9	few	.	CASHVSSGANVLTF	TGTGCCAGCCACGTGAGCTCTGGGGCCAACGTCCTGACTTTC
TRBJ1-6	TRBV7-6	.	.	CASSLEWSGSNSPLHF	TGTGCCAGCAGCTTAGAGTGGTCGGGGAGTAATTCACCCCTCCACTTT